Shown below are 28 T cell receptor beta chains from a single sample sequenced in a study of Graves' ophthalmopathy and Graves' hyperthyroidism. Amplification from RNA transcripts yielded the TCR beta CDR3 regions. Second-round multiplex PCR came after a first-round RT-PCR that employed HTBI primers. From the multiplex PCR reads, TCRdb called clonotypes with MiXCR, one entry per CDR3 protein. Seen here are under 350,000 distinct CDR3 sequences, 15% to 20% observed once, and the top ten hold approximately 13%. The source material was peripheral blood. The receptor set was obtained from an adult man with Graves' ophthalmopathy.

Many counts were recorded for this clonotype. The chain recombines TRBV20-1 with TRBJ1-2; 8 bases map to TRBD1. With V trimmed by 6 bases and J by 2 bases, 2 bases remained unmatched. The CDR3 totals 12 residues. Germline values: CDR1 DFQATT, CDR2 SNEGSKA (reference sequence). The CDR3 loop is CSAGQENYGYTF. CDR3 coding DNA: TGCAGTGCGGGACAGGAGAACTATGGCTACACCTTC.

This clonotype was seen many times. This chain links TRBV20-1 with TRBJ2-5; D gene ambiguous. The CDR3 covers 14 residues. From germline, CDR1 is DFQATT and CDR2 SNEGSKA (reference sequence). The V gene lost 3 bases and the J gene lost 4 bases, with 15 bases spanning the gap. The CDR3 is CSASSGSYRETQYF. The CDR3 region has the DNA TGCAGTGCTAGTTCTGGTAGTTACAGAGAGACCCAGTACTTC.

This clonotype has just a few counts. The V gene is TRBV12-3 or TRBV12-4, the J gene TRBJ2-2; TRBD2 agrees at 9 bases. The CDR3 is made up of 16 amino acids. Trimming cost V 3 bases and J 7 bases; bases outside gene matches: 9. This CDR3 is CASSFLTSGVDGELFF. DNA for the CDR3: TGTGCCAGCAGTTTTCTGACTAGCGGAGTTGACGGGGAGCTGTTTTTT.

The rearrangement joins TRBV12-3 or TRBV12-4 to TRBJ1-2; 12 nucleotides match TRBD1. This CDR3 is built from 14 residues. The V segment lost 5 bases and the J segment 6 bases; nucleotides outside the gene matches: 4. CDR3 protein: CASSRDRGRNGYTF. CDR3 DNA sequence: TGTGCCAGCAGTAGGGACAGGGGGCGAAATGGCTACACCTTC.

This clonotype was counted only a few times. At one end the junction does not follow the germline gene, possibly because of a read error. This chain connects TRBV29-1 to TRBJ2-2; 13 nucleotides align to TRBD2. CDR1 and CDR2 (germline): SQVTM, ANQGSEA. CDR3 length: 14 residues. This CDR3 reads CSVLLAGGTEELFF. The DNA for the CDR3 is TGCAGCGTTTTACTAGCGGGGGGGACCGAGGAGCTGTTTTTT.

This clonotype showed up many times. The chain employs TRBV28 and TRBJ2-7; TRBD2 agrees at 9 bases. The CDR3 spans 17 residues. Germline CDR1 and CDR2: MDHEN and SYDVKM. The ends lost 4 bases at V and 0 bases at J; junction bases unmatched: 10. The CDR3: CASSSRLAAWGSYEQYF. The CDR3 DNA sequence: TGTGCCAGCAGTTCCAGACTAGCGGCATGGGGCTCCTACGAGCAGTACTTC.

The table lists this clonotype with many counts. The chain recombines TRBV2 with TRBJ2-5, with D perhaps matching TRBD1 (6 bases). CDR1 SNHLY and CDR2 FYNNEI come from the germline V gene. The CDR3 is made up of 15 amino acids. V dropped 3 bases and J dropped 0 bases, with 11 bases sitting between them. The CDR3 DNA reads TGTGCCAGCAGTGACGGGACAAAGTACCAAGAGACCCAGTACTTC. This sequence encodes CASSDGTKYQETQYF.

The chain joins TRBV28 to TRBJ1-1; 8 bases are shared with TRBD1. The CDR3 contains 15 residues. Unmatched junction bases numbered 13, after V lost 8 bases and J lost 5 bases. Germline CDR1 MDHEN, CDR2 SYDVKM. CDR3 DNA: TGTGCCAGCTCCCAGTCAGGGGGCAGGGGGACTGAAGCTTTCTTT. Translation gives CASSQSGGRGTEAFF.

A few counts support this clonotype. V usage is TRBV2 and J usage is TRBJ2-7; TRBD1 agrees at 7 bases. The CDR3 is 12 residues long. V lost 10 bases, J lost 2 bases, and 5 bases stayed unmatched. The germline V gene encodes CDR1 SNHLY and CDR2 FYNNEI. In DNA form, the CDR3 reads TGTGCCACCCTCGGACAGGCCTACGAGCAGTACTTC. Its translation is CATLGQAYEQYF.

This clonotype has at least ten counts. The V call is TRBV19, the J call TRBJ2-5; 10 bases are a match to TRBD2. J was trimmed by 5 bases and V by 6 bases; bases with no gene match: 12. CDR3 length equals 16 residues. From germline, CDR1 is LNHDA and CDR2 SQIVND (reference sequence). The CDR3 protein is CASSTSSGRYGETQYF. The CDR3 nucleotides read TGTGCCAGTAGCACCTCTAGCGGGAGATATGGCGAGACCCAGTACTTC.

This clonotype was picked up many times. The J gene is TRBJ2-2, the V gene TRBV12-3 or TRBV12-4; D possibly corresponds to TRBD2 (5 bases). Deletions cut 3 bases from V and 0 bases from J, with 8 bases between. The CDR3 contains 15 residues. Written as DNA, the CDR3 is TGTGCCAGCAGTTTGGGGAGAGCGAACACCGGGGAGCTGTTTTTT. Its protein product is CASSLGRANTGELFF.

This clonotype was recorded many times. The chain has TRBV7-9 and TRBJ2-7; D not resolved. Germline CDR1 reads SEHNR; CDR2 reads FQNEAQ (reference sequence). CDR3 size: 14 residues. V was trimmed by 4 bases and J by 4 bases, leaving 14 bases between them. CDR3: CASSSFSNTYEQYF. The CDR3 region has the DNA TGTGCCAGCAGCTCATTCAGTAATACGTACGAGCAGTACTTC. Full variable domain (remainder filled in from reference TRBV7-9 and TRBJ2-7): DTGVSQNPRHKITKRGQNVTFRCDPISEHNRLYWYRQTLGQGPEFLTYFQNEAQLEKSRLLSDRFSAERPKGSFSTLEIQRTEQGDSAMYLCASSSFSNTYEQYFGPGTRLTVT.

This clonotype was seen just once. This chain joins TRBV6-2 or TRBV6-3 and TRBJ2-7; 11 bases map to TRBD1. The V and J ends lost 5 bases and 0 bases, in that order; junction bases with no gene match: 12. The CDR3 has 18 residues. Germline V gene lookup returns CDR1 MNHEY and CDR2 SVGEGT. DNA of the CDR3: TGTGCCAGCAGTCTAACCGGGACAGGGGGGCACAGCTCCTACGAGCAGTACTTC. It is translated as CASSLTGTGGHSSYEQYF.

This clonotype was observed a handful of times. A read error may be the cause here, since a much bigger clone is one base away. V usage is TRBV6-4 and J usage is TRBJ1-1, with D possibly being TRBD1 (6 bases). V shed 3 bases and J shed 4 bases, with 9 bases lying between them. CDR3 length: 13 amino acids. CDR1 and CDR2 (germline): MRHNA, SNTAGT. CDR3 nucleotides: TGTGCCAGCAGTGAATTCAGGGGCACTGAAGCTTTCTTT. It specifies CASSEFRGTEAFF.

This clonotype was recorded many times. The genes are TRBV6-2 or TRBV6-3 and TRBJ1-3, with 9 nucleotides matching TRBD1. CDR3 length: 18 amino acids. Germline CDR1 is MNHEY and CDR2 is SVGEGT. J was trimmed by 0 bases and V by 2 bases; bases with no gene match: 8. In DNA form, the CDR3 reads TGTGCCAGCAGTTACACTGGACAGGGGATAAACTCTGGAAACACCATATATTTT. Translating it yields CASSYTGQGINSGNTIYF.

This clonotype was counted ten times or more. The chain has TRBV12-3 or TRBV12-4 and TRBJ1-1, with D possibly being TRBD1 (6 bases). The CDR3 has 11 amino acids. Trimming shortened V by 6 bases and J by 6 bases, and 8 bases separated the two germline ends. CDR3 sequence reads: CASSTGPEAFF. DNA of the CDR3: TGTGCCAGCAGCACAGGGCCTGAAGCTTTCTTT.

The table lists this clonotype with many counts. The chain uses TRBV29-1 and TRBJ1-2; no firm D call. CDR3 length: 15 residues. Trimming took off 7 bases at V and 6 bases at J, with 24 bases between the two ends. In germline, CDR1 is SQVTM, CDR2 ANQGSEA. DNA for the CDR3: TGCAGCGCTGGATTGTGGTCTCATCGGGGTGATGGCTACACCTTC. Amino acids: CSAGLWSHRGDGYTF.

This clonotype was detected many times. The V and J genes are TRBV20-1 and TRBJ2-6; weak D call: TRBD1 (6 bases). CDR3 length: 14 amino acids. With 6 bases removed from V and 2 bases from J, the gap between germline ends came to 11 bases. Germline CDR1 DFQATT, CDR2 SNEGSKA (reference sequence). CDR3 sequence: CSANQGTGANVLTF. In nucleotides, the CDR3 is TGCAGTGCAAATCAGGGGACTGGGGCCAACGTCCTGACTTTC.

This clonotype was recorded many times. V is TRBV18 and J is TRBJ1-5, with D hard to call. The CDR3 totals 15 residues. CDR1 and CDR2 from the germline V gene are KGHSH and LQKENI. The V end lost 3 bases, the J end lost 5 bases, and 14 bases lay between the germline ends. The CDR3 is CASSPGRTNHQPQHF. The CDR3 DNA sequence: TGTGCCAGCTCACCCGGACGGACGAACCATCAGCCCCAGCATTTT.

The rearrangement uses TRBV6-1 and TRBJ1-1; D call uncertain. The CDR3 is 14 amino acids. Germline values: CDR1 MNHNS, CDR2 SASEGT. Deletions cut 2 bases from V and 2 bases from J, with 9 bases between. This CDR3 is CASSEPSPNTEAFF. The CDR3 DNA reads TGTGCCAGCAGTGAACCTTCCCCAAACACTGAAGCTTTCTTT.

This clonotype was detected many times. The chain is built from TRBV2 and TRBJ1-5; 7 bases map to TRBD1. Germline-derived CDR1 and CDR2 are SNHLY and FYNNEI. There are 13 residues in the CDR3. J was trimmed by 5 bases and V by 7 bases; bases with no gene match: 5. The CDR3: CASMRGPDQPQHF. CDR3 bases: TGTGCCAGCATGAGGGGGCCCGATCAGCCCCAGCATTTT.

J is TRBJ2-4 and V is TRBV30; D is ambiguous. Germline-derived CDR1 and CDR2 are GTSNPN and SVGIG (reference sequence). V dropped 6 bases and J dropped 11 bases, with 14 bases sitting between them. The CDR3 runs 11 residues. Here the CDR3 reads CACAEVALQYF. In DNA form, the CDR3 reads TGTGCCTGCGCAGAGGTTGCCCTTCAGTACTTC.

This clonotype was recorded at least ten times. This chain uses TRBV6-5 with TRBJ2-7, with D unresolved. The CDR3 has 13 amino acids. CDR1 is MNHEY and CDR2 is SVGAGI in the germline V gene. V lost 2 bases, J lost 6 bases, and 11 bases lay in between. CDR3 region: CASSYRKRGEQYF. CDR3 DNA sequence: TGTGCCAGCAGTTACCGGAAGCGTGGCGAGCAGTACTTC.

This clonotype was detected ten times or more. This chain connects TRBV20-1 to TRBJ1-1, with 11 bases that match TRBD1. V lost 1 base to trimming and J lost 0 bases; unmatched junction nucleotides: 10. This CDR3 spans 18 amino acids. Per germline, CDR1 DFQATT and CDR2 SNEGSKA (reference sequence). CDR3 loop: CSARVGTGGFLMNTEAFF. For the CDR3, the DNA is TGCAGTGCTAGAGTCGGGACAGGGGGGTTCCTTATGAACACTGAAGCTTTCTTT.

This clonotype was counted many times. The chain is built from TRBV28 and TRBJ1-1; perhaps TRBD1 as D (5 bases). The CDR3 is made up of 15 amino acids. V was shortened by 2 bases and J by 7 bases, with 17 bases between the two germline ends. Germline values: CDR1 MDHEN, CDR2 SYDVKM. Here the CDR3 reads CASSLGWGGKGEAFF. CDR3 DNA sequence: TGTGCCAGCAGTTTAGGATGGGGGGGGAAGGGTGAAGCTTTCTTT. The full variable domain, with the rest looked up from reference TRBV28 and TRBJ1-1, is DVKVTQSSRYLVKRTGEKVFLECVQDMDHENMFWYRQDPGLGLRLIYFSYDVKMKEKGDIPEGYSVSREKKERFSLILESASTNQTSMYLCASSLGWGGKGEAFFGQGTRLTVV.

As DNA, the CDR3 is TGTGCCTGGAGCCCCCTGGGACTAGCGGGGGGCCTTGGGGAAGAGACCCAGTACTTC. Its protein is CAWSPLGLAGGLGEETQYF. The rearrangement joins TRBV30 to TRBJ2-5, with 15 nucleotides matching TRBD2. The CDR3 is 19 amino acids. CDR1 is GTSNPN, CDR2 SVGIG, per germline (reference sequence). J lost 3 bases, V lost 3 bases, and 14 bases had no gene match.

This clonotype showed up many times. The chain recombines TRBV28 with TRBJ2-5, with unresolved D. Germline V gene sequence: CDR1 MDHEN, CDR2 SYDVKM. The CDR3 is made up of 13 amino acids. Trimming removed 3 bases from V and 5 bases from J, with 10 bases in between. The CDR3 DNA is TGTGCCAGCAGTTTTGGGCAAGTCGAGACCCAGTACTTC. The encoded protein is CASSFGQVETQYF. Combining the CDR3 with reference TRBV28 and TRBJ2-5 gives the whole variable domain DVKVTQSSRYLVKRTGEKVFLECVQDMDHENMFWYRQDPGLGLRLIYFSYDVKMKEKGDIPEGYSVSREKKERFSLILESASTNQTSMYLCASSFGQVETQYFGPGTRLLVL.

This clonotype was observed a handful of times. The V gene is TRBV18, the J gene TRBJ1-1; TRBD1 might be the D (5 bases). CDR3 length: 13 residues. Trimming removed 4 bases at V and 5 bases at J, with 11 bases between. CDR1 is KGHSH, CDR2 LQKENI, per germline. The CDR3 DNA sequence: TGTGCCAGCTCACATGGGGGGGTAACTGAAGCTTTCTTT. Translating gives CASSHGGVTEAFF. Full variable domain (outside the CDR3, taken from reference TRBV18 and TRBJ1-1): NAGVMQNPRHLVRRRGQEARLRCSPMKGHSHVYWYRQLPEEGLKFMVYLQKENIIDESGMPKERFSAEFPKEGPSILRIQQVVRGDSAAYFCASSHGGVTEAFFGQGTRLTVV.